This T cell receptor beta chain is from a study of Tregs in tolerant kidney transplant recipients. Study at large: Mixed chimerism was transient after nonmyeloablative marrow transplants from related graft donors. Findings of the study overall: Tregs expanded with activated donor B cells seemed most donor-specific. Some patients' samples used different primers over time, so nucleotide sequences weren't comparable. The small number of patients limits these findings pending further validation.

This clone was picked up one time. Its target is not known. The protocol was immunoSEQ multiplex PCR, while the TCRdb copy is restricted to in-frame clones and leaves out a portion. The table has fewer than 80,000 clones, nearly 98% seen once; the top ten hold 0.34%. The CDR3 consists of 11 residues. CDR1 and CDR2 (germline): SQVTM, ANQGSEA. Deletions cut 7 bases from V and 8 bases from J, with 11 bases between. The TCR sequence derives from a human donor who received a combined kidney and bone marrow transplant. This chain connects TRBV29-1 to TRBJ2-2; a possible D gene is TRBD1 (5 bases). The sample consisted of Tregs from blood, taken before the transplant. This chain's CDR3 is CSAFRVGELFF. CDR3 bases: TGCAGCGCTTTCAGGGTTGGGGAGCTGTTTTTT.